This T cell receptor beta chain was recovered during a study of T cell responses to AZD1222 COVID-19 vaccine. The study, taken as a whole, reports: The study found vaccine-associated CD4 TCRs spanning spike, dominant at 160-218 and 743-854.

The protocol was immunoSEQ multiplex PCR, while the TCRdb copy is restricted to in-frame clones and leaves out a portion. The sample contains approximately 120,000 clones, over 80% of which appear only once. A word on this clone: The antigen remains unidentified.

The receptor was derived from an adult in good health. The sample in question was peripheral blood, obtained on day 0 of AZD1222 vaccination.

CDR3 sequence: CASVGQETQYF. The DNA for the CDR3 is TGTGCTAGTGTGGGACAAGAGACCCAGTACTTC. The gene calls are TRBV12-5 and TRBJ2-5, with D uncertain. Trimming left V 7 bases short and J 2 bases short, with 5 bases between. This CDR3 contains 11 residues. Germline CDR1 LGHNT, CDR2 FRNRAP.